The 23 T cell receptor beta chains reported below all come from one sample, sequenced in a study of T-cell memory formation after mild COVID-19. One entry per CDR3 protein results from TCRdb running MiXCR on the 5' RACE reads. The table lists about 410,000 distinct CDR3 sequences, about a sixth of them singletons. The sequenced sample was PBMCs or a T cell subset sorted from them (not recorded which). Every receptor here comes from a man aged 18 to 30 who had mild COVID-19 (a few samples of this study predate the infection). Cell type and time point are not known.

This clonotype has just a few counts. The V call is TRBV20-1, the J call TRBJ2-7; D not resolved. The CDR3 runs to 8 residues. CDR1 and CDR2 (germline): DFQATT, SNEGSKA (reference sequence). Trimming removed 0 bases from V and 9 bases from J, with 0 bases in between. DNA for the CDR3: TGCAGTGCTAGAGAGCAGTACGTC. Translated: CSAREQYV.

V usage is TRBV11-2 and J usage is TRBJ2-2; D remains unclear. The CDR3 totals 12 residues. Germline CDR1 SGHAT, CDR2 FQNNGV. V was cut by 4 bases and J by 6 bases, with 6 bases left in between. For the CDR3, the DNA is TGTGCCAGCAGCTCCTGGGCCGGGGAGCTGTTTTTT. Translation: CASSSWAGELFF. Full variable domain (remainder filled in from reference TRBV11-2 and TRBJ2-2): EAGVAQSPRYKIIEKRQSVAFWCNPISGHATLYWYQQILGQGPKLLIQFQNNGVVDDSQLPKDRFSAERLKGVDSTLKIQPAKLEDSAVYLCASSSWAGELFFGEGSRLTVL.

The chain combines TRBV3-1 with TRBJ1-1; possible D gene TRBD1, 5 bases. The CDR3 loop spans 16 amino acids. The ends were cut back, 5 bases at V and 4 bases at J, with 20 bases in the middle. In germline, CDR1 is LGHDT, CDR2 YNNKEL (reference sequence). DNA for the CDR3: TGTGCCAGCAGCACCCACCGACAGCAGGCGGTCACTGAAGCTTTCTTT. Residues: CASSTHRQQAVTEAFF.

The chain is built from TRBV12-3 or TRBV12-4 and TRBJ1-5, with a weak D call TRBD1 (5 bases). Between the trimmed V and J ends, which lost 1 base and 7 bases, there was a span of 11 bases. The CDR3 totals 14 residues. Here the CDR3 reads CASSLGTGRQPQHF. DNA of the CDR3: TGTGCCAGCAGTTTAGGAACAGGACGGCAGCCCCAGCATTTT.

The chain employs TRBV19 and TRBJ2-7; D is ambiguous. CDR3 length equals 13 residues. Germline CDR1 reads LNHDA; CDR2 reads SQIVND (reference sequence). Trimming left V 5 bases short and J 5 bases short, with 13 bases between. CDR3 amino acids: CASSHRRNNEQYV. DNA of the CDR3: TGTGCCAGTAGTCACCGTCGGAACAACGAGCAGTACGTC.

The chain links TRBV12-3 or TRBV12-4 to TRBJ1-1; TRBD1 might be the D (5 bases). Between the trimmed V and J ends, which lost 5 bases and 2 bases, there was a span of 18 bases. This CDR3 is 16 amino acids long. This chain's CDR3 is CASSPRDGGRNTEAFF. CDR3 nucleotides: TGTGCCAGCAGTCCCCGGGACGGGGGGAGAAACACTGAAGCTTTCTTT.

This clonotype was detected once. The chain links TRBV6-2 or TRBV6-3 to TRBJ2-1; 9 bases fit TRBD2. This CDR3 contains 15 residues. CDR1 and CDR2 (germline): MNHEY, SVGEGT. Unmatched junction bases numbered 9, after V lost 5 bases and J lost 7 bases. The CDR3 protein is CASSPHSSGGNEQFF. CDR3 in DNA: TGTGCCAGCAGTCCGCATAGTAGCGGGGGAAATGAGCAGTTCTTC.

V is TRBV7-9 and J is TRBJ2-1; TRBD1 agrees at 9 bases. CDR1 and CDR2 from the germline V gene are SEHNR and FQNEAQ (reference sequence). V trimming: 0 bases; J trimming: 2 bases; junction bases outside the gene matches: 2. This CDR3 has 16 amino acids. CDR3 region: CASSLARQGAYNEQFF. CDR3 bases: TGTGCCAGCAGCTTAGCCCGACAGGGGGCCTACAATGAGCAGTTCTTC.

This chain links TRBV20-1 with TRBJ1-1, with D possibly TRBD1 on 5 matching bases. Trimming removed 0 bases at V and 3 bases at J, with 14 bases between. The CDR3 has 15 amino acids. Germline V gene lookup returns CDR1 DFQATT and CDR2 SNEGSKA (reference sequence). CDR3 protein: CSARDFTGWDTEAFF. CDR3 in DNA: TGCAGTGCTAGAGATTTTACAGGATGGGACACTGAAGCTTTCTTT.

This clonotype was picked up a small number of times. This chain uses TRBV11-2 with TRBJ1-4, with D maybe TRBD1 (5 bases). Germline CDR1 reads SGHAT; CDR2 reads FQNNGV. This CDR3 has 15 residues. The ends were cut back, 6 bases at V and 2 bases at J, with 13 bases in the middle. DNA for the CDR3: TGTGCCAGCAGACCAAGCGGGACGACTAATGAAAAACTGTTTTTT. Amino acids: CASRPSGTTNEKLFF.

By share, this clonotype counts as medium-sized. The CDR3 DNA reads as TGTGCCAGTAGAATGTTCCAGGGAGCTAACTATGGCTACACCTTC. It translates to CASRMFQGANYGYTF. The V call is TRBV19, the J call TRBJ1-2, with D perhaps matching TRBD1 (5 bases). This CDR3 has 15 amino acids. The germline gives CDR1 LNHDA, CDR2 SQIVND (reference sequence). V was cut by 6 bases and J by 0 bases, with 14 bases left in between.

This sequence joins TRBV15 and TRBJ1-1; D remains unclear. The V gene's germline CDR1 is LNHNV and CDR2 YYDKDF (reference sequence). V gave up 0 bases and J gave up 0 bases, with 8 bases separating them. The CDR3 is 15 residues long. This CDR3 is CATSRDFGVNTEAFF. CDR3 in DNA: TGTGCCACCAGCAGAGATTTTGGAGTGAACACTGAAGCTTTCTTT.

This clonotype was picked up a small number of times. The CDR3 here is CASSPSGGGYTDTQYF. The CDR3 DNA is TGTGCCAGCTCACCATCCGGCGGGGGTTACACAGATACGCAGTATTTT. The V call is TRBV18, the J call TRBJ2-3, with 7 bases lining up with TRBD2. The germline V gene has CDR1 KGHSH and CDR2 LQKENI. The CDR3 is made up of 16 amino acids. V was clipped by 2 bases and J by 2 bases; unmatched bases: 7. The whole variable domain, remainder taken from reference TRBV18 and TRBJ2-3, is NAGVMQNPRHLVRRRGQEARLRCSPMKGHSHVYWYRQLPEEGLKFMVYLQKENIIDESGMPKERFSAEFPKEGPSILRIQQVVRGDSAAYFCASSPSGGGYTDTQYFGPGTRLTVL.

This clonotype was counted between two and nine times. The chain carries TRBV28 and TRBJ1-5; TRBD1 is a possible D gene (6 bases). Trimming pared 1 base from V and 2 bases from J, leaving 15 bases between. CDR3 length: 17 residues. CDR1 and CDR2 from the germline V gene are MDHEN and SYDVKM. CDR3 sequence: CASSLSRGARGNQPQHF. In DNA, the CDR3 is TGTGCCAGCAGTTTATCTCGGGGGGCGCGAGGCAATCAGCCCCAGCATTTT.

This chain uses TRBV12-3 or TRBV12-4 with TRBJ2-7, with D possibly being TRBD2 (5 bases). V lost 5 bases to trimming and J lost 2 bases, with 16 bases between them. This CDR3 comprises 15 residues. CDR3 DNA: TGTGCCAGCAGTGAGGTTAGAGGGTGGGCCTACGAGCAGTACTTC. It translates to CASSEVRGWAYEQYF.

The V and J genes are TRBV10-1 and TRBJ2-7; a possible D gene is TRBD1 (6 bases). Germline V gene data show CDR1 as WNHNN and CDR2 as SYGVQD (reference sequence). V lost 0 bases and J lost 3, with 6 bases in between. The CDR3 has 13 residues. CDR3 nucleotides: TGCGCCAGCAGTGAGTCAGGGGGCTACGAGCAGTACTTC. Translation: CASSESGGYEQYF.

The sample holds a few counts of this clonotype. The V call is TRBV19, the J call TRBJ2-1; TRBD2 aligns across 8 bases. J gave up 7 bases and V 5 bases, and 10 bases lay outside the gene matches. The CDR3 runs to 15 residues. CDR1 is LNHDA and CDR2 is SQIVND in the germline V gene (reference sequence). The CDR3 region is CASSFGGAVANEQFF. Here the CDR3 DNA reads TGTGCCAGTAGTTTCGGGGGGGCAGTGGCGAATGAGCAGTTCTTC.

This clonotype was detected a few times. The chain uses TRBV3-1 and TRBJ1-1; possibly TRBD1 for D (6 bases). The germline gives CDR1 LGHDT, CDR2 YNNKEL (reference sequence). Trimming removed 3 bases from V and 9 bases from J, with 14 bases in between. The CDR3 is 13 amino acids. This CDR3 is CASSQGGGPQAFF. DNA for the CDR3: TGTGCCAGCAGCCAGGGGGGCGGGCCCCAAGCTTTCTTT.

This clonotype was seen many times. CDR3 sequence reads: CASSSLPGANVLTF. Here the CDR3 DNA reads TGCGCCAGCAGCTCCCTACCTGGGGCCAACGTCCTGACTTTC. The rearrangement links TRBV5-1 to TRBJ2-6; D not resolved. Germline-derived CDR1 and CDR2 are SGHRS and YFSETQ. The V and J ends lost 3 bases and 2 bases respectively, with 6 bases between them. The CDR3 totals 14 residues.

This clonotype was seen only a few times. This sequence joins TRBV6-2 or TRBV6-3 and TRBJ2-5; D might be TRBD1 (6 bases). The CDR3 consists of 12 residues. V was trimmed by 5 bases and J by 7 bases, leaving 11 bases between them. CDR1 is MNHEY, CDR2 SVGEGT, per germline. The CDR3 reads CASSARGGTQYF. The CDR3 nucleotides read TGTGCCAGCAGTGCCAGGGGCGGGACCCAGTACTTC.

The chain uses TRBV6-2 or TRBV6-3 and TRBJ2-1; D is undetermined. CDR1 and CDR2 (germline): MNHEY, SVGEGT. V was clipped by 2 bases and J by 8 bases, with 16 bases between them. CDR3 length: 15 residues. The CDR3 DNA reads TGTGCCAGCAGTTACCGGCCGGGTCCACTCCATGAGCAGTTCTTC. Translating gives CASSYRPGPLHEQFF.

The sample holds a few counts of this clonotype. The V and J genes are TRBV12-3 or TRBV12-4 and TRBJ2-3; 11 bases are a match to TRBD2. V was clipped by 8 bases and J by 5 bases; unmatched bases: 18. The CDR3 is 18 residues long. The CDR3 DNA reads TGTGCCAGCTCTACCCCGGGACTAGCGGCCCTTGGTGAAGATACGCAGTATTTT. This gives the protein CASSTPGLAALGEDTQYF.

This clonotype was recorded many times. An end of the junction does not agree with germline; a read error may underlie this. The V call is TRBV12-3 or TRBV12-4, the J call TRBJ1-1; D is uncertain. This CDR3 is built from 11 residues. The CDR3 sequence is CASTLGPEAFF. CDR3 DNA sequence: TGTGCCAGCACTTTAGGCCCTGAAGCTTTCTTT.